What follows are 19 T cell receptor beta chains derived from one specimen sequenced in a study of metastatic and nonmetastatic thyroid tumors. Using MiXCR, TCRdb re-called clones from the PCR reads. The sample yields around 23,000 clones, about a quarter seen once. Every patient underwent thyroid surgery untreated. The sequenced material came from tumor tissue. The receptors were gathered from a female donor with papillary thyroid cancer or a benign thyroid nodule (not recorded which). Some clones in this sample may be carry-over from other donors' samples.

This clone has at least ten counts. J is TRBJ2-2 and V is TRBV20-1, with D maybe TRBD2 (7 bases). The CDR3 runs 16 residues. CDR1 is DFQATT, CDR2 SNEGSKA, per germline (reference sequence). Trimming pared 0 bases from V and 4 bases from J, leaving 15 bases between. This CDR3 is CSARDSGGAGTGELFF. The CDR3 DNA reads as TGCAGTGCTAGAGATTCGGGGGGCGCGGGCACCGGGGAGCTGTTTTTT.

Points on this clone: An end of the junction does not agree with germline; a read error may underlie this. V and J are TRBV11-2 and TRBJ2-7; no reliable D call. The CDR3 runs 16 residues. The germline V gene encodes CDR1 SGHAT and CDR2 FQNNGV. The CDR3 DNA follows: TGTGCCAGCAGTTCGCTGAAGGGCAGGTCCCTGCTCGAGCAGTACTTT. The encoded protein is CASSSLKGRSLLEQYF.

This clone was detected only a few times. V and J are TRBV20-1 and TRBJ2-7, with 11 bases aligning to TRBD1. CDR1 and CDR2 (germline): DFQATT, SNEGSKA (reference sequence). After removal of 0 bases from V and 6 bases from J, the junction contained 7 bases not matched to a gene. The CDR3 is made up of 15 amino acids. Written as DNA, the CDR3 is TGCAGTGCTAGAGATCCGGACAGGGGGCTGTTCGAGCAGTACTTC. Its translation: CSARDPDRGLFEQYF.

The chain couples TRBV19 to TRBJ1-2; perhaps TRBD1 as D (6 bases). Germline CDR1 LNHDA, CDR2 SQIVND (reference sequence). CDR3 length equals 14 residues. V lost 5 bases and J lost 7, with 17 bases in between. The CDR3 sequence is CASSQQGKSSGYTF. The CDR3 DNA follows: TGTGCCAGTAGTCAACAGGGAAAATCTAGTGGCTACACCTTC.

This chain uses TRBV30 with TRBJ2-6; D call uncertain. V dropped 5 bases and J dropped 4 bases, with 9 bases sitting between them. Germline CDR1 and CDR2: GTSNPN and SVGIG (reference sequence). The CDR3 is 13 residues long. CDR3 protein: CAWEKSGANVLTF. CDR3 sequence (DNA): TGTGCCTGGGAAAAGTCCGGGGCCAACGTCCTGACTTTC.

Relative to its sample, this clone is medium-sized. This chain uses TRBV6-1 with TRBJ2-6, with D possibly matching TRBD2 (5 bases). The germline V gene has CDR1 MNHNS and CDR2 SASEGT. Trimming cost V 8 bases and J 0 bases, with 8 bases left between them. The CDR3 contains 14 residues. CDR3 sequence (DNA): TGTGCCAGCGGGAGTAGCTCTGGGGCCAACGTCCTGACTTTC. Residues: CASGSSSGANVLTF.

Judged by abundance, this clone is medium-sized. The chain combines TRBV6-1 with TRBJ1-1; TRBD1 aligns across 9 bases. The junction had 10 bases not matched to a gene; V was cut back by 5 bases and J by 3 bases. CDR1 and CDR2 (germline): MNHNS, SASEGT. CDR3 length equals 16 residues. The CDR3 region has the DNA TGTGCCAGCAGTTTCCCTACGACAGGGGGGGACACTGAAGCTTTCTTT. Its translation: CASSFPTTGGDTEAFF.

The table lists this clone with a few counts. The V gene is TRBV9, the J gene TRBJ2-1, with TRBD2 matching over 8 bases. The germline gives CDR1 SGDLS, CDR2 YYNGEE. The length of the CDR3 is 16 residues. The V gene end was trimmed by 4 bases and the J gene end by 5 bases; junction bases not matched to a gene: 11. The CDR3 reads CASSSRTSTIHNEQFF. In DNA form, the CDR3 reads TGTGCCAGCAGCTCTAGGACTAGCACCATTCACAATGAGCAGTTCTTC.

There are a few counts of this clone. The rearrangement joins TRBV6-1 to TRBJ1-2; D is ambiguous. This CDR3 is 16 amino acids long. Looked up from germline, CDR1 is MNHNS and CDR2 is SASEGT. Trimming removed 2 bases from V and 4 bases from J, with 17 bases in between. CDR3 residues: CASSEFYQVPAYGYTF. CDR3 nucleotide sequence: TGTGCCAGCAGTGAATTTTACCAGGTGCCCGCCTATGGCTACACCTTC.

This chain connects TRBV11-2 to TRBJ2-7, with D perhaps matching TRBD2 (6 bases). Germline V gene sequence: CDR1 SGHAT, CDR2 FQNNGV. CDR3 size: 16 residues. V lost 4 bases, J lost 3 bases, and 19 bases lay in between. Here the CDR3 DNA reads TGTGCCAGCAGCTCTAACGTCGGGACTTCCCACTACGAGCAGTACTTC. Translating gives CASSSNVGTSHYEQYF.

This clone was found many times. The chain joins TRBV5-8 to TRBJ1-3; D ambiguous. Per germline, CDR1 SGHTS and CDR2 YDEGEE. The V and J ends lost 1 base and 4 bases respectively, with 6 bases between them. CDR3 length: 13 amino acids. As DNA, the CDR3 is TGTGCCAGCAGCTTGAACGGGGGAAACACCATATATTTT. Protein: CASSLNGGNTIYF.

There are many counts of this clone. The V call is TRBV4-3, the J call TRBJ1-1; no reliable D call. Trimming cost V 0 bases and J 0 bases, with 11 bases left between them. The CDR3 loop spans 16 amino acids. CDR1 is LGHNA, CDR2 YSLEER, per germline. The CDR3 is CASSQDYSAMNTEAFF. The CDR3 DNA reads TGCGCCAGCAGCCAAGATTATTCAGCTATGAACACTGAAGCTTTCTTT.

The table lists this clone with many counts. The CDR3 protein is CASSLGIGHTGELFF. CDR3 bases: TGTGCCAGCAGCTTGGGTATAGGGCACACCGGGGAGCTGTTTTTT. The J gene is TRBJ2-2, the V gene TRBV5-8; D is uncertain. V gave up 0 bases and J gave up 3 bases, with 9 bases separating them. Looked up from germline, CDR1 is SGHTS and CDR2 is YDEGEE. The CDR3 contains 15 residues.

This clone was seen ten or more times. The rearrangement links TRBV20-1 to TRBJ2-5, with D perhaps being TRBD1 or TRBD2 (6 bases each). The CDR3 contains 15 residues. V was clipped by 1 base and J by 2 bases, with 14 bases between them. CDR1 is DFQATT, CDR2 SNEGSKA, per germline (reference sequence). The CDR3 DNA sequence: TGCAGTGCTAGAGTTGATCCGGGGGCTCAAGAGACCCAGTACTTC. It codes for CSARVDPGAQETQYF.

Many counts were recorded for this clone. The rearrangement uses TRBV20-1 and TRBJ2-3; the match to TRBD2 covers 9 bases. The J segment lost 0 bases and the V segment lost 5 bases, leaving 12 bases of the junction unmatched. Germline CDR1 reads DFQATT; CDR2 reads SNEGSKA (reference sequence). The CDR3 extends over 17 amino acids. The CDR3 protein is CSAGGGGSTPSTDTQYF. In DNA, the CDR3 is TGCAGTGCTGGCGGGGGGGGATCTACTCCTAGCACAGATACGCAGTATTTT.

For the CDR3, the DNA is TGTGCCAGCAGTTACAGGGGGGGGGCGGGAACTGAAGCTTTCTTT. Amino acids: CASSYRGGAGTEAFF. The genes are TRBV28 and TRBJ1-1, with 8 bases identical to TRBD1. CDR1 MDHEN and CDR2 SYDVKM come from the germline V gene. This CDR3 has 15 amino acids. Trimming took 4 bases from V and 5 from J; bases not matched to a gene: 9.

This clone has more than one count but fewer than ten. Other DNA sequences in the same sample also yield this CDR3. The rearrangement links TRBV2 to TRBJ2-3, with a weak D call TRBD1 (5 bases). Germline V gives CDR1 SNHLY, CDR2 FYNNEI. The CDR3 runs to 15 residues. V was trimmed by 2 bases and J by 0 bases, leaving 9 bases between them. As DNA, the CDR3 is TGTGCCAGCAGTGAAACAGGATCTAGCACAGATACGCAGTATTTT. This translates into CASSETGSSTDTQYF.

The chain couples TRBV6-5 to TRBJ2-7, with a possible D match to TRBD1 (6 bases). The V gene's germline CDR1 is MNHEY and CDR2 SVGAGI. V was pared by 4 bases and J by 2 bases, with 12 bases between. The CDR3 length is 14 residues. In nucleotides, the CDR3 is TGTGCCAGCAGTTGGGACATCGGTGCCTACGAGCAGTACTTC. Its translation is CASSWDIGAYEQYF.

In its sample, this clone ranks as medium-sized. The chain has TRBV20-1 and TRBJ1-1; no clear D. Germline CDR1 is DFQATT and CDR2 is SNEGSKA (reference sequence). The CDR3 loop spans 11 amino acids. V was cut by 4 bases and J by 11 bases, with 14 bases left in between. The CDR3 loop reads CSATPLQEAFF. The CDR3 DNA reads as TGCAGTGCTACACCGCTGCAGGAGGCTTTCTTT.